Listed below are T cell receptor beta chains from one sample, sequenced in a study of blood T cell repertoires in COVID-19. Sequenced by immunoSEQ multiplex PCR; TCRdb stores in-frame clones only, minus some. Found here are more than 400,000 clones, about nine tenths of them singletons; the top ten hold roughly 0.7%. The specimen was PBMCs or T cells enriched from blood (not recorded which). These receptors were collected from a woman between 18 and 30 years old who had recovered from COVID-19. CDR3s include the opening cysteine and the closing phenylalanine or tryptophan. The order of the fields is clone size, D gene, CDR3 length, J gene, V gene, CDR3 DNA, CDR3 protein. A D gene is named only where the DNA matches it firmly. Clone size appears in some rows only: once, few, many, or a class for an expanded clone.

>.|.|13|TRBJ1-1|TRBV5-5
TGTGCCAGCAGCTTGCGGGATGGGACTGAAGCTTTCTTT
CASSLRDGTEAFF
>many|.|15|TRBJ2-5|TRBV6-4
TGTGCCAGCAGTGAGGCGGCAGGGCGTAGGGAGACCCAGTACTTC
CASSEAAGRRETQYF
>.|.|14|TRBJ1-2|TRBV19
TGTGCCAGTAGTAGAGTCCACTCGAACTATGGCTACACCTTC
CASSRVHSNYGYTF
>.|TRBD1|12|TRBJ1-2|TRBV29-1
TGCAGCGTGGCAGGGGGCGCGGATGGCTACACCTTC
CSVAGGADGYTF
>.|TRBD1|14|TRBJ1-1|TRBV5-1
TGCGCCAGCAGCCAGGGGGCCCTCAACACTGAAGCTTTCTTT
CASSQGALNTEAFF
>few|TRBD1|17|TRBJ1-3|TRBV19
TGTGCCAGTAGTGAGCGCACAGGGGCGCACTCTGGAAACACCATATATTTT
CASSERTGAHSGNTIYF
>.|.|12|TRBJ2-7|TRBV5-1
TGCGCCAGCAGCCCTGGACGGGGTGAGCAGTACTTC
CASSPGRGEQYF
>.|.|13|TRBJ2-7|TRBV2
TGTGCCGGCTCTCCCGGGGGATACTACGAGCAGTACTTC
CAGSPGGYYEQYF
>.|TRBD2|18|TRBJ2-3|TRBV28
TGTGCCAGCAGTTTGGGTCTAGCGGGGGGGTCGGGCACAGATACGCAGTATTTT
CASSLGLAGGSGTDTQYF
>once|.|12|TRBJ1-6|TRBV6-5
TGTGCCAGCAGGTTCGCGAATTCACCCCTCCACTTT
CASRFANSPLHF
>.|TRBD1|14|TRBJ2-2|TRBV10-3
TGTGCCATCGGGGCAGGGGGCAATACCGGGGAGCTGTTTTTT
CAIGAGGNTGELFF
>.|TRBD1|13|TRBJ2-5|TRBV2
TGTGCCAGCAGGGACAGGGAGGCGGAGACCCAGTACTTC
CASRDREAETQYF
>once|.|16|TRBJ2-2|TRBV27
TGTGCCAGCAACAGAGGGCGGGGAGCGAACACCGGGGAGCTGTTTTTT
CASNRGRGANTGELFF
>.|TRBD1|15|TRBJ2-7|TRBV5-1
TGCGCCAGCAGCATAATGCCGGGACAGGGGTTCGAGCAGTACTTC
CASSIMPGQGFEQYF
>once|.|15|TRBJ1-1|TRBV5-1
TGCGCCAGCAGCCAAGTACAACCCACTACCACTGAAGCTTTCTTT
CASSQVQPTTTEAFF
>.|.|13|TRBJ2-2|TRBV5-1
TGCGCCAGCCAAATACAGGGCACCGGGGAGCTGTTTTTT
CASQIQGTGELFF
>once|TRBD2|15|TRBJ2-1|TRBV4-2
TGTGCCAGCAGCCAAGATTTAGACGGGGGGAATGAGCAGTTCTTC
CASSQDLDGGNEQFF
>.|.|12|TRBJ2-3|TRBV10-2
TGCGCCAGCAGAGACTTCACAGATACGCAGTATTTT
CASRDFTDTQYF
>.|TRBD1|18|TRBJ2-1|TRBV7-8
TGTGCCAGCAGCCCCACCCTCCCGGGACAGGGGATGTTCAATGAGCAGTTCTTC
CASSPTLPGQGMFNEQFF
>.|.|13|TRBJ1-1|TRBV2
TGTGCCAGCAGTGTAGAGGGGAGGATTGAAGCTTTCTTT
CASSVEGRIEAFF
>.|TRBD1|14|TRBJ2-3|TRBV27
TGTGCCAGCTTCAGGGACAGCCTCACAGATACGCAGTATTTT
CASFRDSLTDTQYF
>few|TRBD2|13|TRBJ2-1|TRBV28
TGTGCCGGGGGAGCGGGGGCCTACAATGAGCAGTTCTTC
CAGGAGAYNEQFF
>.|.|14|TRBJ2-7|TRBV11-2
TGTGCCAGCAGCTTAAACGGGGGAACCTACGAGCAGTACTTC
CASSLNGGTYEQYF
>.|.|14|TRBJ1-6|TRBV3-1/TRBV3-2
TGTGCCAGCAGCCAAGATCCGGGGGGATCACCCCTCCACTTT
CASSQDPGGSPLHF
>.|.|14|TRBJ1-1|TRBV14
TGTGCCAGCAGCCAAGACGGGGGGTACACTGAAGCTTTCTTT
CASSQDGGYTEAFF
>.|TRBD2|19|TRBJ2-4|TRBV19
TGTGCCAGTAGTATAGGGGGGCCTCTAGCGGGGGCTCCCAAAAACATTCAGTACTTC
CASSIGGPLAGAPKNIQYF
>.|.|17|TRBJ1-4|TRBV10-1
TGCGCCAGCCGACCGATGAATGTGTGGGCGGGTAATGAAAAACTGTTTTTT
CASRPMNVWAGNEKLFF
>few|TRBD1|13|TRBJ1-1|TRBV19
TGTGCCACCACATCCGGACAGGGGGCTAGGGCTTTCTTT
CATTSGQGARAFF
>.|TRBD1|14|TRBJ1-6|TRBV9
TGTGCCAGCAGCGCCCGGGACAGTAATTCACCCCTCCACTTT
CASSARDSNSPLHF
>.|TRBD1|14|TRBJ2-7|TRBV4-1
TGCGCCAGCAGCTCTCCGGACAGGACCTACGAGCAGTACTTC
CASSSPDRTYEQYF
>.|.|16|TRBJ1-2|TRBV7-2
TGTGCCAGCAGCTCCTGGACTAACCTAGCGAACTATGGCTACACCTTC
CASSSWTNLANYGYTF
>.|.|14|TRBJ2-5|TRBV5-8
TGTGCCAGCAGCTGGGGGGACAGAGAAGAGACCCAGTACTTC
CASSWGDREETQYF
>.|TRBD2|14|TRBJ2-3|TRBV7-3
TGTGCCAGCAGCTCCGGGGGGGCCGGAGATACGCAGTATTTT
CASSSGGAGDTQYF
>once|.|13|TRBJ1-1|TRBV29-1
TGCAGCGTTGAAAGGGGCAGGAACACTGAAGCTTTCTTT
CSVERGRNTEAFF
>few|TRBD1|13|TRBJ1-4|TRBV29-1
TGCAGCGCCCTGGACAGGGTTGATGAAAAACTGTTTTTT
CSALDRVDEKLFF
>.|.|15|TRBJ1-5|TRBV5-5
TGTGCCAGCAGCCTTGAGGGCACAAGTAATCAGCCCCAGCATTTT
CASSLEGTSNQPQHF
>.|TRBD2|15|TRBJ2-5|TRBV27
TGTGCCAGCAGTGCTCCGACTAGCGGGCAAGAGACCCAGTACTTC
CASSAPTSGQETQYF
>.|.|13|TRBJ2-2|TRBV3-1/TRBV3-2
TGTGCCAGCAGCCCTCCCGAGGCCGGGGAGCTGTTTTTT
CASSPPEAGELFF
>.|.|14|TRBJ1-6|TRBV4-1
TGCGCCAGCAGCCAAGTGGGCCTTAATTCACCCCTCCACTTT
CASSQVGLNSPLHF
>.|TRBD1|15|TRBJ2-7|TRBV10-3
TGTGCCATCAGGGACCCGGGACAGGGCCTCGAGGAGCAGTACTTC
CAIRDPGQGLEEQYF
>.|.|12|TRBJ2-5|TRBV29-1
TGCAGCGTTGAGGAGGGGGCTGAGACCCAGTACTTC
CSVEEGAETQYF